This entry features one TCR beta chain sequence. Its matching antigen is unknown. One entry per CDR3 protein results from TCRdb running MiXCR on the RT-PCR reads. The sample lists over 450,000 distinct CDR3 sequences; roughly 13% were seen once. This record belongs to a study of response to subunit inactivated influenza vaccine. General study points: With each seasonal influenza vaccination, the authors suggested, few new T cells are recruited.

There are 17 residues in the CDR3. Trimming took 7 bases from V and 1 from J; bases not matched to a gene: 11. Sequences were derived from PBMCs from blood, sampled 35 to 45 days after vaccination. The chain joins TRBV12-3 or TRBV12-4 to TRBJ2-2; TRBD1 agrees at 8 bases. The sequence was obtained from a man aged 45-65 years who received an inactivated influenza vaccine. The CDR3 bases are TGTGCCAGCATCACCAGAGGGGGACAGGAGAACACCGGGGAGCTGTTTTTT. This sequence encodes CASITRGGQENTGELFF.